This T cell receptor beta chain was documented in a study of shared clonotypes between healthy human individuals. Per sorted-subset replicate PCR, input was approximately 180 ng DNA, representing tens of thousands of T cell genomes. Per the authors' pipeline: For the immunoSEQ data, sequences were junction-only without quality scores, so filtering differed. The assay was immunoSEQ multiplex PCR, and TCRdb's table has in-frame clones only and misses some. Clonal size and the V and J genes are those of that table, whereas D and trimming came from the DNA. The table records approximately 720,000 clones, approximately 75% of them present only once. Germline CDR1 reads MDHEN; CDR2 reads SYDVKM. J gave up 2 bases and V 2 bases, and 5 bases lay outside the gene matches. This CDR3 region has 16 residues. Findings and caveats of the study: Having only a few donors restricted how much genetic and exposure-history diversity was captured.

This clone has only a few counts. Its specificity is not known. Other DNA sequences in the same sample also yield this CDR3. The chain carries TRBV28 and TRBJ1-2; 10 bases line up with TRBD1. The receptor was derived from a woman in her 30s in good health. The sample comprised memory CD4+ T cells sorted from blood. Indicated subset: CD45RA-negative fraction. The CDR3 sequence: CASSLVGTGDNYGYTF. CDR3 nucleotides: TGTGCCAGCAGTTTAGTTGGGACAGGGGACAACTATGGCTACACCTTC.